This TCR beta chain was sequenced in a study of response to subunit inactivated influenza vaccine. TCRdb reprocessed the RT-PCR reads via MiXCR and lists one record per CDR3 protein. The sample includes roughly 500,000 distinct CDR3 sequences, roughly 23% of them seen just once. Trimming pared 6 bases from V and 5 bases from J, leaving 16 bases between. This CDR3 is 15 amino acids long. Germline assignment: CDR1 SNHLY and CDR2 FYNNEI. This same sample was also part of a study on T cells expressing NK-cell markers. That study reports: Beta-chain TCR cDNA was generated via 5'RACE template switching with UMIs. HCMV specificity of expanded NKG2C+ T cell clones remained unclear.

The chain couples TRBV2 to TRBJ2-2; D may be TRBD1 (5 bases). Sequenced here: CD4+ T cells sorted from PBMCs, sampled roughly 12 days after vaccination. The clonotype was recovered from a man aged 45 to 65 who received an inactivated influenza vaccine. CDR3 DNA: TGTGCCAGCAGGGTGGACACGGTTTGGACCGGGGAGCTGTTTTTT. Encoded protein: CASRVDTVWTGELFF.